A selection of T cell receptor beta chains follows, all from one sample in a study of radiation and T cells in renal cell carcinoma. The repertoire was sequenced with immunoSEQ multiplex PCR; TCRdb's copy has only in-frame clones and lacks some. This sample has some 120,000 clones; around four fifths occur once, and the top ten carry under 2.5%. Source: blood, taken from a patient whose treatment included radiotherapy and nephrectomy. The receptors shown here come from a woman between 55 and 75 years old with renal cell carcinoma. CDR3s include the opening cysteine and the closing phenylalanine or tryptophan. D genes are given only for firm matches. Expanded clones get a size class; other rows say once, few or many, or leave the size out.

v_gene	abundance	j_gene	d_gene	CDR3aa	CDR3nt
TRBV5-1	.	TRBJ2-5	TRBD1	CASGTGDWETQYF	TGCGCCAGCGGGACAGGGGATTGGGAGACCCAGTACTTC
TRBV15	.	TRBJ2-2	.	CATSREGAGELFF	TGTGCCACCAGCAGAGAGGGGGCCGGGGAGCTGTTTTTT
TRBV7-9	.	TRBJ2-2	TRBD1	CASSHSKLGTVHTGELFF	TGTGCCAGCAGCCACTCCAAGCTAGGGACAGTTCACACCGGGGAGCTGTTTTTT
TRBV25-1	once	TRBJ1-5	.	CASSGPRGNQPQHF	TGTGCCAGCAGTGGACCCAGGGGCAATCAGCCCCAGCATTTT
TRBV10-1	.	TRBJ2-7	.	CASSESSGTYEQYF	TGCGCCAGCAGTGAGTCTTCCGGAACCTACGAGCAGTACTTC
TRBV9	many	TRBJ2-7	TRBD1	CASSVDPGTGTNEQYF	TGTGCCAGCAGCGTCGACCCGGGGACAGGGACTAACGAGCAGTACTTC
TRBV5-1	.	TRBJ2-6	.	CASSLGTFAGANVLTF	TGCGCCAGCAGCTTGGGGACATTCGCTGGGGCCAACGTCCTGACTTTC
TRBV6-6	.	TRBJ1-3	.	CASFEKGHGTIYF	TGTGCCAGCTTTGAAAAGGGGCACGGGACCATATATTTT
TRBV18	.	TRBJ2-7	TRBD1	CASSPRTGGYLVYEQYF	TGTGCCAGCTCACCAAGGACAGGGGGCTATCTGGTTTACGAGCAGTACTTC
TRBV7-3	.	TRBJ2-2	.	CASSPQGANTGELFF	TGTGCCAGCAGCCCACAGGGAGCGAACACCGGGGAGCTGTTTTTT
TRBV9	.	TRBJ1-3	.	CASSVAAGKGSGNTIYF	TGTGCCAGCAGCGTAGCGGCAGGGAAGGGCTCTGGAAACACCATATATTTT
TRBV2	.	TRBJ1-4	.	CASMAGSNEKLFF	TGTGCCAGCATGGCAGGGTCTAATGAAAAACTGTTTTTT
TRBV13	.	TRBJ1-1	.	CASSLEGGGLNTEAFF	TGTGCCAGCAGCTTAGAGGGAGGGGGTTTAAACACTGAAGCTTTCTTT
TRBV15	.	TRBJ2-5	.	CATSRDTGTQETQYF	TGTGCCACCAGCAGAGATACCGGCACCCAAGAGACCCAGTACTTC
TRBV28	.	TRBJ2-7	TRBD2	CASSPGGTDEQYF	TGTGCCAGCAGCCCCGGGGGGACGGACGAGCAGTACTTC
TRBV5-6	.	TRBJ2-7	TRBD1	CASSFTTGTAFAYEQYF	TGTGCCAGCAGCTTTACCACCGGGACAGCCTTCGCCTACGAGCAGTACTTC